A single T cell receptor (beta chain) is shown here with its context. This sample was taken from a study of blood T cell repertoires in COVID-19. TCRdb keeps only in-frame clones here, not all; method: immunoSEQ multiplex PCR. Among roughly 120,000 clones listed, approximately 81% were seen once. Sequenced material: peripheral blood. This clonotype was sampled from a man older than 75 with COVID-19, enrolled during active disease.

This chain's CDR3 is CASSIPGQGQNSPLHF. In DNA, the CDR3 is TGTGCCAGTAGTATACCGGGACAGGGACAGAATTCACCCCTCCACTTT. This rearrangement joins TRBV19 to TRBJ1-6; 9 positions agree with TRBD1. Losses at the gene ends were 2 bases for V and 7 bases for J; bases not matched to a gene: 6. This CDR3 has 16 amino acids. Germline V gene sequence: CDR1 LNHDA, CDR2 SQIVND (reference sequence).